This T cell receptor (beta chain) emerged from a study of blood T cell repertoires in COVID-19. How the authors handled the data: Reference gene primer amplification gave estimated nucleated cell counts. Some clones are missing from TCRdb's copy, which holds only in-frame ones; the method was immunoSEQ multiplex PCR. D and trimming were read from the DNA, whereas the V and J calls and clone size are those reported in that table. The sample lists about 300,000 clones, around 90% occurring once. Deletions cut 0 bases from V and 5 bases from J, with 3 bases between. CDR1 SGHRS and CDR2 YFSETQ come from the germline V gene. The length of the CDR3 is 13 residues.

J is TRBJ1-6 and V is TRBV5-1; D call uncertain. This clonotype originated in a young woman with COVID-19, enrolled during active disease. The sequenced sample was peripheral blood. The CDR3 nucleotides read TGCGCCAGCAGCTTGGTTAATAATTCACCCCTCCACTTT. It specifies CASSLVNNSPLHF.